One and the same sample provided the 28 T cell receptor beta chains below, sequenced in a study of cytomegalovirus exposure and HLA in healthy donors (dated by TCRdb to between 2016 and 2019). Receptor libraries were prepared by the immunoSEQ multiplex PCR assay. For the multiplex PCR, a mixture combining 60 forward primers for TCR Vbeta segments and 13 reverse primers for TCR Jbeta segments was used. Entries here come from immuneACCESS through TCRdb and include only in-frame sequences with V and J called. Some clones fail to appear in such tables; in the studies checked, an unresolved V gene covers under half of the shortfall, and the cause of the remainder is unknown. Across this sample there are some 150,000 clones, with less than 85% seen only once. The ten largest make up 1.5% of the sample. What was sequenced was PBMCs. The origin of the receptors is a man aged 40-49 years in good health and CMV-seronegative.

The V gene is TRBV11-3, the J gene TRBJ2-1; 10 nucleotides align to TRBD2. V shed 5 bases, J shed 4 bases, and the junction held 8 bases outside the gene matches. The length of the CDR3 is 16 residues. Germline V gene lookup returns CDR1 SGHNT and CDR2 YENEEA. The CDR3 loop is CASSGGEREGYNEQFF. CDR3 nucleotide sequence: TGTGCCAGCAGCGGGGGGGAGCGGGAGGGATACAATGAGCAGTTCTTC.

V usage is TRBV15 and J usage is TRBJ2-7, with D perhaps matching TRBD1 (6 bases). CDR1 and CDR2 from the germline V gene are LNHNV and YYDKDF (reference sequence). This CDR3 comprises 14 residues. Trimming took off 1 base at V and 3 bases at J, with 10 bases between the two ends. The CDR3 here is CATSRGDTRYEQYF. The CDR3 DNA follows: TGTGCCACCAGCAGAGGGGACACCCGCTACGAGCAGTACTTC.

The rearrangement links TRBV7-9 to TRBJ2-5; 7 bases fit TRBD1. CDR3 length: 13 amino acids. Per the germline V gene, CDR1 is SEHNR and CDR2 is FQNEAQ (reference sequence). J lost 2 bases, V lost 5 bases, and 2 bases had no gene match. In DNA, the CDR3 is TGTGCCAGCAGCCGGGGACAGCAAGAGACCCAGTACTTC. Translating it yields CASSRGQQETQYF.

The CDR3 DNA follows: TGCAGCGTTGCAGCAGGGGGGTTAAACTATGGCTACACCTTC. Its translation: CSVAAGGLNYGYTF. The rearrangement links TRBV29-1 to TRBJ1-2; 7 bases match TRBD1. The J segment lost 2 bases and the V segment lost 4 bases, leaving 7 bases of the junction unmatched. The CDR3 is 14 residues long. From germline, CDR1 is SQVTM and CDR2 ANQGSEA.

CDR3 coding DNA: TGTGCCAGCAGTTCCGACATGACCCAGCATTTT. Protein product: CASSSDMTQHF. The J gene is TRBJ1-5, the V gene TRBV28; unclear D gene. Looked up from germline, CDR1 is MDHEN and CDR2 is SYDVKM. The CDR3 extends over 11 amino acids. Trimming cost V 4 bases and J 11 bases, with 9 bases left between them.

The chain uses TRBV6-1 and TRBJ1-6, with D tentatively TRBD1 (6 bases). The germline V gene has CDR1 MNHNS and CDR2 SASEGT. CDR3 length equals 16 residues. V was shortened by 4 bases and J by 0 bases, with 10 bases between the two germline ends. The CDR3 sequence: CASSALQGSYNSPLHF. The CDR3 DNA sequence: TGTGCCAGCAGTGCACTACAGGGCTCCTATAATTCACCCCTCCACTTT.

The chain couples TRBV5-6 to TRBJ1-2; possible D gene TRBD1, 6 bases. The CDR3 covers 15 residues. The germline V gene encodes CDR1 SGHDT and CDR2 YYEEEE. The V and J ends lost 0 bases and 3 bases respectively, with 12 bases between them. This chain's CDR3 is CASSLGDTAHYGYTF. The CDR3 DNA follows: TGTGCCAGCAGCTTGGGGGACACCGCTCACTATGGCTACACCTTC.

V gene TRBV6-5 combines with J gene TRBJ2-5; TRBD2 agrees at 8 bases. J gave up 5 bases and V 4 bases, and 9 bases lay outside the gene matches. The CDR3 contains 15 residues. Germline assignment: CDR1 MNHEY and CDR2 SVGAGI. This CDR3 reads CASSSGGGPLETQYF. For the CDR3, the DNA is TGTGCCAGCAGTTCTGGCGGGGGGCCCCTCGAGACCCAGTACTTC.

This sequence joins TRBV21-1 and TRBJ1-1; whether TRBD1, the table's D call, matches the DNA was not checked. TRBV21-1 is a recognized pseudogene. This CDR3 spans 14 amino acids. CDR3 nucleotide sequence: TGTGCCAGCAGCGGAGGGACAGAGAACACTGAAGCTTTCTTT. Translation gives CASSGGTENTEAFF.

The V call is TRBV29-1, the J call TRBJ2-4; TRBD2 matches at 8 bases. Germline CDR1 SQVTM, CDR2 ANQGSEA. The CDR3 is made up of 14 amino acids. V gave up 7 bases and J gave up 5 bases; unmatched junction bases: 10. This CDR3 reads CSARGGRGENIQYF. The CDR3 coding sequence is TGCAGCGCCCGGGGCGGGCGGGGGGAAAACATTCAGTACTTC.

The rearrangement joins TRBV18 to TRBJ2-7; the D is unclear. Germline assignment: CDR1 KGHSH and CDR2 LQKENI. Trimming shortened V by 0 bases and J by 2 bases, and 8 bases separated the two germline ends. The CDR3 covers 14 residues. The CDR3 sequence is CASSPPSVAYEQYF. The CDR3, as DNA: TGTGCCAGCTCACCACCCTCTGTTGCCTACGAGCAGTACTTC.

V is TRBV11-2 and J is TRBJ2-5; D is possibly TRBD1 (7 bases). V gave up 3 bases and J gave up 4 bases, with 15 bases separating them. CDR3 size: 15 residues. In germline, CDR1 is SGHAT, CDR2 FQNNGV. CDR3 residues: CASSLGAQGGETQYF. The CDR3 nucleotides are TGTGCCAGCAGCTTGGGGGCCCAGGGGGGAGAGACCCAGTACTTC.

The chain combines TRBV6-4 with TRBJ2-5; 12 positions agree with TRBD2. Germline loops: CDR1 MRHNA, CDR2 SNTAGT. V shed 2 bases, J shed 5 bases, and the junction held 15 bases outside the gene matches. This CDR3 spans 19 amino acids. The CDR3 here is CASSDTRTSGRRRGETQYF. CDR3 bases: TGTGCCAGCAGTGACACCCGTACTAGCGGGAGGCGGCGAGGGGAGACCCAGTACTTC.

The V call is TRBV2, the J call TRBJ2-2; perhaps TRBD2 as D (6 bases). This CDR3 spans 14 amino acids. V lost 5 bases to trimming and J lost 7 bases, with 14 bases between them. From germline, CDR1 is SNHLY and CDR2 FYNNEI. This CDR3 reads CASSRLVEGGELFF. Here the CDR3 DNA reads TGTGCCAGCAGTCGACTAGTTGAGGGCGGGGAGCTGTTTTTT.

The chain joins TRBV6-5 to TRBJ1-2; 9 bases match TRBD1. Unmatched junction bases numbered 6, after V lost 7 bases and J lost 3 bases. The V gene's germline CDR1 is MNHEY and CDR2 SVGAGI. There are 14 residues in the CDR3. Here the CDR3 reads CASNPQGAHYGYTF. CDR3 nucleotide sequence: TGTGCCAGCAACCCACAGGGGGCCCACTATGGCTACACCTTC.

The chain recombines TRBV7-9 with TRBJ2-3; D might be TRBD2 (6 bases). The germline V and J ends were trimmed by 2 bases and 2 bases, with 11 bases remaining between them. The germline V gene encodes CDR1 SEHNR and CDR2 FQNEAQ (reference sequence). The CDR3 length is 15 residues. The CDR3 nucleotides are TGTGCCAGCAGCTTAAATAGCGGCCCCACAGATACGCAGTATTTT. Translation gives CASSLNSGPTDTQYF.

This clone was seen only a few times. The genes are TRBV28 and TRBJ2-2, with D maybe TRBD1 (5 bases). Trimming pared 5 bases from V and 2 bases from J, leaving 12 bases between. The CDR3 loop spans 15 amino acids. From germline, CDR1 is MDHEN and CDR2 SYDVKM. The CDR3 DNA reads as TGTGCCAGCAGTACCGGACAACTTAACACCGGGGAGCTGTTTTTT. Translated, it gives CASSTGQLNTGELFF.

This chain joins TRBV30 and TRBJ2-7, with TRBD2 as a possible D gene (6 bases). Germline CDR1 is GTSNPN and CDR2 is SVGIG (reference sequence). The CDR3 runs to 13 residues. The V end lost 2 bases, the J end lost 3 bases, and 11 bases lay between the germline ends. This CDR3 reads CAWSTGSGYEQYF. As DNA, the CDR3 is TGTGCCTGGAGTACAGGTAGCGGCTACGAGCAGTACTTC.

V gene TRBV11-2 combines with J gene TRBJ2-5; TRBD2 matches at 7 bases. From germline, CDR1 is SGHAT and CDR2 FQNNGV. The J segment lost 7 bases and the V segment lost 5 bases, leaving 16 bases of the junction unmatched. The CDR3 is 16 residues long. The CDR3 loop reads CASSKPFGQRGGTQYF. In DNA, the CDR3 is TGTGCCAGCAGCAAGCCGTTCGGCCAGCGGGGCGGGACCCAGTACTTC. The whole variable domain, remainder taken from reference TRBV11-2 and TRBJ2-5, is EAGVAQSPRYKIIEKRQSVAFWCNPISGHATLYWYQQILGQGPKLLIQFQNNGVVDDSQLPKDRFSAERLKGVDSTLKIQPAKLEDSAVYLCASSKPFGQRGGTQYFGPGTRLLVL.

The V and J genes are TRBV5-1 and TRBJ2-1, with 8 bases aligning to TRBD2. This CDR3 is built from 13 residues. Germline V gene data show CDR1 as SGHRS and CDR2 as YFSETQ. V shed 7 bases, J shed 9 bases, and the junction held 9 bases outside the gene matches. CDR3 residues: CASGNPSGSEQFF. CDR3 nucleotide sequence: TGCGCCAGCGGAAACCCAAGCGGGAGTGAGCAGTTCTTC.

The chain has TRBV19 and TRBJ2-3; tentative D call: TRBD2 (5 bases). Trimming cost V 3 bases and J 4 bases, with 8 bases left between them. CDR1 is LNHDA, CDR2 SQIVND, per germline (reference sequence). This CDR3 has 13 residues. CDR3 DNA sequence: TGTGCCAGTAGTATTCAAGCGGCAGATACGCAGTATTTT. It yields the protein CASSIQAADTQYF.

This clone showed up just a few times. This chain uses TRBV30 with TRBJ2-6; no firm D call. The germline V and J ends were trimmed by 1 base and 1 base, with 5 bases remaining between them. The CDR3 has 14 residues. Germline lookup yields CDR1 GTSNPN and CDR2 SVGIG (reference sequence). Here the CDR3 reads CAWSAGSGANVLTF. The CDR3 DNA reads as TGTGCCTGGAGTGCGGGTTCTGGGGCCAACGTCCTGACTTTC.

V and J are TRBV5-1 and TRBJ2-1, with TRBD2 matching over 9 bases. Losses at the gene ends were 0 bases for V and 9 bases for J; bases not matched to a gene: 7. The CDR3 length is 15 residues. Germline lookup yields CDR1 SGHRS and CDR2 YFSETQ. The chain's CDR3 is CASSLVASGKGEQFF. In DNA, the CDR3 is TGCGCCAGCAGCTTGGTTGCTAGCGGGAAGGGTGAGCAGTTCTTC.

This clone has a single count. The CDR3 DNA is TGTGCCAGCAGCCAAGGGGGCGATCAGCCCCAGCATTTT. As protein: CASSQGGDQPQHF. The chain carries TRBV14 and TRBJ1-5, with D tentatively TRBD1 (5 bases). The length of the CDR3 is 13 residues. Germline CDR1 SGHDN, CDR2 FVKESK. V gave up 1 base and J gave up 5 bases, with 6 bases separating them.

J is TRBJ2-5 and V is TRBV28, with D tentatively TRBD2 (6 bases). There are 15 residues in the CDR3. Deletions cut 8 bases from V and 5 bases from J, with 21 bases between. From germline, CDR1 is MDHEN and CDR2 SYDVKM. The CDR3 DNA reads TGTGCCAGCCGCCCTTCCCAGGGACGGGAGGAGACCCAGTACTTC. Its protein product is CASRPSQGREETQYF.

The chain recombines TRBV9 with TRBJ2-1; D is unresolved. In germline, CDR1 is SGDLS, CDR2 YYNGEE. The CDR3 has 15 residues. V was pared by 4 bases and J by 0 bases, with 11 bases between. The DNA of the CDR3 is TGTGCCAGCAGCCCCCGCCACGGCTCCTACAATGAGCAGTTCTTC. Protein product: CASSPRHGSYNEQFF.

CDR3 nucleotide sequence: TGTGCCAGCAGCCCCTTGAGCGGGTTTACCTACGAGCAGTACTTC. As protein: CASSPLSGFTYEQYF. The genes are TRBV6-5 and TRBJ2-7, with D tentatively TRBD2 (6 bases). The CDR3 has 15 residues. The V and J ends lost 6 bases and 2 bases respectively, with 17 bases between them. Germline assignment: CDR1 MNHEY and CDR2 SVGAGI.

This rearrangement joins TRBV9 to TRBJ2-7, with 10 bases aligning to TRBD1. V lost 5 bases to trimming and J lost 3 bases; unmatched junction nucleotides: 8. This CDR3 spans 15 amino acids. CDR1 is SGDLS, CDR2 YYNGEE, per germline. CDR3 amino acids: CASSVTGTGVYEQYF. CDR3 DNA: TGTGCCAGCAGTGTAACCGGGACAGGGGTCTACGAGCAGTACTTC.